The clone carrying this T cell receptor (beta chain) was detected a few times. Measured with immunoSEQ multiplex PCR; TCRdb has only the in-frame clones, and not every one. The sample consists of around 30,000 clones, under 85% of them appearing once. This record belongs to a study of blood T cell repertoires in COVID-19. From germline, CDR1 is MDHEN and CDR2 SYDVKM. The CDR3 covers 19 residues. Trimming took 6 bases from V and 2 from J; bases not matched to a gene: 15. The sequenced material came from peripheral blood. The chain uses TRBV28 and TRBJ2-1; 11 positions match TRBD2. The clonotype was recovered from a woman aged 80 or older with acute or convalescent COVID-19. The CDR3, as DNA: TGTGCCAGCAGATCGGGGACTAGCGGCTTGTCCAGCACCTACAATGAGCAGTTCTTC. Its protein is CASRSGTSGLSSTYNEQFF.